This T cell receptor (beta chain) stems from a study of T cells expressing NK-cell markers. Study-level points and caveats: Dominance of the CD3+CD56-NKG2C+ fraction by these clonotypes also held in several donors.

Germline lookup yields CDR1 MNHNY and CDR2 SVGAGI (reference sequence). The CDR3 has 11 amino acids. UMIs accompanied the 5'RACE template switching by which TCR beta cDNA was made. TCRdb reworked the 5' RACE reads into one entry per CDR3 protein, no DNA. Here the sample table reports about 120,000 distinct CDR3 sequences. Note on this clonotype: What it binds is unknown.

This clonotype originated in a woman between 18 and 69 years old in good health. The specimen sequenced was blood T cells: a sorted CD56 or NKG2C T cell subset, CD4+ or CD8+ T cells, or bulk PBMC T cells (not recorded which). This chain connects TRBV6-6 to TRBJ1-2; checking the TCRdb D call of TRBD1 is not possible without DNA. The CDR3 sequence: CASSPGFRYTF.